These 21 T cell receptor beta chains originate from one sample sequenced in a study of radiation and T cells in renal cell carcinoma. Sequenced by immunoSEQ multiplex PCR; TCRdb stores in-frame clones only, minus some. Of 95,000 to 150,000 clones listed, approximately 80% are singletons. Time point described: baseline pretreatment blood. Treatment meaning: 15 Gy SBRT to primary tumor, nephrectomy 4 weeks later. Sequencing was performed on blood, taken from a patient whose treatment included radiotherapy and nephrectomy. The origin of the receptors is a woman aged 55-69 years with renal cell carcinoma.

This clone was counted a single time. The V and J genes are TRBV28 and TRBJ2-1, with D perhaps matching TRBD2 (5 bases). The germline V and J ends were trimmed by 4 bases and 5 bases, with 15 bases remaining between them. Germline V lookup: CDR1 MDHEN, CDR2 SYDVKM. The CDR3 covers 15 residues. The CDR3 DNA is TGTGCCAGCAGTTCACCTCAAGTGCGGGACAATGAGCAGTTCTTC. It yields the protein CASSSPQVRDNEQFF.

The chain has TRBV5-1 and TRBJ2-5; TRBD1 might be the D (6 bases). Germline V gene lookup returns CDR1 SGHRS and CDR2 YFSETQ. V lost 0 bases and J lost 7, with 19 bases in between. This CDR3 comprises 16 residues. CDR3 nucleotide sequence: TGCGCCAGCAGCTTGGTTCGTACAGGGAAGAGCGGGACCCAGTACTTC. Its protein is CASSLVRTGKSGTQYF.

The rearrangement uses TRBV19 and TRBJ1-1, with D unresolved. Between the trimmed V and J ends, which lost 3 bases and 6 bases, there was a span of 11 bases. The CDR3 is 13 residues long. From germline, CDR1 is LNHDA and CDR2 SQIVND (reference sequence). The CDR3 coding sequence is TGTGCCAGTAGTATCGGAGGAGTCTCTGAAGCTTTCTTT. Protein product: CASSIGGVSEAFF.

This clone is a singleton in its sample. The rearrangement joins TRBV18 to TRBJ2-1, with TRBD2 identical over 7 bases. V shed 4 bases, J shed 0 bases, and the junction held 3 bases outside the gene matches. The CDR3 is made up of 15 amino acids. Germline CDR1 KGHSH, CDR2 LQKENI. The CDR3 region has the DNA TGTGCCAGCTCACTACTAGCGCCCTCCTACAATGAGCAGTTCTTC. It encodes CASSLLAPSYNEQFF.

This chain uses TRBV28 with TRBJ2-1, with 8 bases aligning to TRBD2. This CDR3 has 15 residues. The V and J ends lost 2 bases and 8 bases, in that order; junction bases with no gene match: 8. The germline V gene has CDR1 MDHEN and CDR2 SYDVKM. The CDR3 DNA reads as TGTGCCAGCAGTTTAACAGCGGGAGTAAGATATGAGCAGTTCTTC. Encoded protein: CASSLTAGVRYEQFF.

The rearrangement uses TRBV29-1 and TRBJ2-1; possible D gene TRBD2, 5 bases. V was trimmed by 2 bases and J by 10 bases, leaving 18 bases between them. Germline loops: CDR1 SQVTM, CDR2 ANQGSEA. CDR3 length: 14 residues. The CDR3 nucleotides are TGCAGCGTTGAATGGGTTAGCGTGGTGAGGGAGCAGTTCTTC. Translated: CSVEWVSVVREQFF.

The rearrangement uses TRBV6-5 and TRBJ2-7; 10 nucleotides align to TRBD2. The CDR3 has 15 amino acids. Looked up from germline, CDR1 is MNHEY and CDR2 is SVGAGI. The trim removed 4 bases at V and 3 bases at J, leaving 6 bases unmatched. The CDR3 loop is CASSFGLAVGYEQYF. The CDR3 bases are TGTGCCAGCAGTTTCGGACTAGCGGTTGGCTACGAGCAGTACTTC.

This clone occurred once. V usage is TRBV27 and J usage is TRBJ2-2; 9 bases match TRBD1. V trimming: 3 bases; J trimming: 6 bases; junction bases outside the gene matches: 5. The CDR3 runs to 15 residues. Germline lookup yields CDR1 MNHEY and CDR2 SMNVEV (reference sequence). CDR3 sequence reads: CASSFGTGSAGELFF. CDR3 DNA sequence: TGTGCCAGCAGTTTCGGGACAGGGAGCGCCGGGGAGCTGTTTTTT.

This clone was found a few times. In the same sample, other DNA sequences code for this CDR3. The V gene is TRBV4-1, the J gene TRBJ1-1; 7 bases line up with TRBD1. CDR1 and CDR2 from the germline V gene are MGHRA and YSYEKL. Losses at the gene ends were 3 bases for V and 3 bases for J; bases not matched to a gene: 1. CDR3 size: 13 residues. The CDR3 loop reads CASSQQGDTEAFF. DNA of the CDR3: TGCGCCAGCAGCCAGCAGGGGGACACTGAAGCTTTCTTT.

This chain uses TRBV2 with TRBJ2-5, with 8 bases aligning to TRBD2. The V and J ends lost 7 bases and 4 bases, in that order; junction bases with no gene match: 11. Germline CDR1 SNHLY, CDR2 FYNNEI. There are 15 residues in the CDR3. CDR3 loop: CASNSSPGGGETQYF. Written as DNA, the CDR3 is TGTGCCAGCAATTCTTCGCCCGGGGGGGGAGAGACCCAGTACTTC.

J is TRBJ2-3 and V is TRBV5-4; the D is unclear. CDR3 length: 13 residues. Germline lookup yields CDR1 SGHNT and CDR2 YYREEE (reference sequence). V gave up 1 base and J gave up 2 bases, with 5 bases separating them. CDR3 protein: CASSLTNTDTQYF. CDR3 nucleotide sequence: TGTGCCAGCAGCTTGACTAACACAGATACGCAGTATTTT.

This clone was picked up a small number of times. The chain has TRBV7-3 and TRBJ1-1, with D perhaps matching TRBD1 (6 bases). Between the trimmed V and J ends, which lost 1 base and 7 bases, there was a span of 19 bases. Germline V CDR1 and CDR2: SGHTA, FQGTGA. This CDR3 contains 16 residues. CDR3 protein: CASSLRGTGTMGEAFF. The CDR3 DNA sequence: TGTGCCAGCAGCTTAAGGGGAACAGGGACGATGGGTGAAGCTTTCTTT.

This chain links TRBV27 with TRBJ1-2; 11 positions match TRBD1. The CDR3 is 13 residues long. Germline CDR1 and CDR2: MNHEY and SMNVEV (reference sequence). J was trimmed by 7 bases and V by 9 bases; bases with no gene match: 7. The CDR3 loop reads CASNSGTGGGYTF. The CDR3 DNA is TGTGCCAGTAACTCCGGGACAGGGGGTGGCTACACCTTC.

The CDR3 nucleotides read TGCGCCAGCAGCCAATCGCACCTCACAGGCCCTGAAGCTTTCTTT. It specifies CASSQSHLTGPEAFF. The V and J genes are TRBV4-1 and TRBJ1-1, with D maybe TRBD1 (5 bases). This CDR3 region has 15 residues. The ends were cut back, 2 bases at V and 6 bases at J, with 16 bases in the middle. CDR1 MGHRA and CDR2 YSYEKL come from the germline V gene.

The chain joins TRBV5-4 to TRBJ2-3; TRBD1 aligns across 7 bases. CDR3 length: 13 amino acids. With V trimmed by 9 bases and J by 2 bases, 6 bases remained unmatched. Germline CDR1 SGHNT, CDR2 YYREEE (reference sequence). In DNA, the CDR3 is TGTGCCATTCAGGGGACAGCCACAGATACGCAGTATTTT. Translating gives CAIQGTATDTQYF. The entire variable domain, with the rest obtained from reference TRBV5-4 and TRBJ2-3, is as follows: ETGVTQSPTHLIKTRGQQVTLRCSSQSGHNTVSWYQQALGQGPQFIFQYYREEENGRGNFPPRFSGLQFPNYSSELNVNALELDDSALYLCAIQGTATDTQYFGPGTRLTVL.

The rearrangement links TRBV6-1 to TRBJ1-6; D unclear. The CDR3 loop spans 12 amino acids. The V and J ends lost 7 bases and 5 bases respectively, with 6 bases between them. Per germline, CDR1 MNHNS and CDR2 SASEGT. DNA of the CDR3: TGTGCCAGCACCTTTGATAATTCACCCCTCCACTTT. This gives the protein CASTFDNSPLHF.

The chain uses TRBV7-2 and TRBJ2-5, with TRBD1 as a possible D gene (6 bases). CDR3 size: 16 residues. Per germline, CDR1 SGHTA and CDR2 FQGNSA. The V end lost 3 bases, the J end lost 0 bases, and 14 bases lay between the germline ends. The CDR3 sequence is CASSFVRDTYQETQYF. CDR3 bases: TGTGCCAGCAGCTTCGTCCGGGACACGTACCAAGAGACCCAGTACTTC.

This chain connects TRBV6-5 to TRBJ1-1; 11 bases are a match to TRBD1. With 2 bases clipped from V and 2 bases from J, the junction kept 4 bases outside the gene matches. Germline CDR1 and CDR2: MNHEY and SVGAGI. The CDR3 totals 16 residues. The CDR3 sequence: CASSYVGQGGNTEAFF. For the CDR3, the DNA is TGTGCCAGCAGTTACGTGGGACAGGGGGGAAACACTGAAGCTTTCTTT.

J is TRBJ2-5 and V is TRBV18; 9 bases line up with TRBD1. The CDR3 loop spans 17 amino acids. J lost 5 bases, V lost 4 bases, and 14 bases had no gene match. Germline CDR1 and CDR2: KGHSH and LQKENI. The CDR3 DNA reads as TGTGCCAGCTCACTCACCCAGAGGGACAGGGAAGAGGAGACCCAGTACTTC. Protein: CASSLTQRDREEETQYF.

CDR3 residues: CASSIGGAGPRLDTQYF. The CDR3 DNA reads TGTGCCAGTAGTATAGGCGGCGCCGGGCCCCGTTTGGATACGCAGTATTTT. This chain joins TRBV19 and TRBJ2-3; D unresolved. V lost 1 base, J lost 6 bases, and 20 bases lay in between. The germline CDR1 and CDR2 sequences are LNHDA and SQIVND (reference sequence). This CDR3 contains 17 residues.

The chain recombines TRBV4-3 with TRBJ1-1; D not certain. Germline-derived CDR1 and CDR2 are LGHNA and YSLEER. The CDR3 has 15 amino acids. Trimming stripped 0 bases from V and 1 base from J, with 9 bases between. CDR3 DNA: TGCGCCAGCAGCCAAGATCCCGGATCGAACACTGAAGCTTTCTTT. Its translation is CASSQDPGSNTEAFF.